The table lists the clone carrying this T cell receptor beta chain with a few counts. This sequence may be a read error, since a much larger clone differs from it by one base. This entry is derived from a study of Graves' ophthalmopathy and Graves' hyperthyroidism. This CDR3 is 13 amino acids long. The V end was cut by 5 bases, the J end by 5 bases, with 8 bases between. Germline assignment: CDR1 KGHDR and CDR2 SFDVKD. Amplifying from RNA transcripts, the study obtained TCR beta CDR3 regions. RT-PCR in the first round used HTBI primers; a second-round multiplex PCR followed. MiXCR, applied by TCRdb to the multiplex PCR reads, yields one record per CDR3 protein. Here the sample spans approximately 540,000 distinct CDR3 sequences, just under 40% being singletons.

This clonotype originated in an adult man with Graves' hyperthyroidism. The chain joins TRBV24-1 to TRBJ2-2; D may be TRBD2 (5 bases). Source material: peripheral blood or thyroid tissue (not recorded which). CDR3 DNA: TGTGCCACCAGTGTGGGCGGGACCGGGGAGCTGTTTTTT. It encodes CATSVGGTGELFF.